The present TCR beta chain was sequenced within a study of spatial heterogeneity in lung cancer. Sample time point: blood at routine non-recurrence follow-up after resection. No cell sorting; template was whole RNA from tumor, lung tissue or PBMC. TCRdb reanalysed the 5' RACE reads using MiXCR and keeps one entry per CDR3 protein. Seen here are 43,000 or so distinct CDR3 sequences, approximately 12% observed once, and the top ten hold about 30%. This clonotype was detected many times. Its specificity is not known. The CDR3 runs 14 residues. V was cut by 0 bases and J by 3 bases, with 9 bases left in between. The germline gives CDR1 SGHRS, CDR2 YFSETQ. General study findings and limits: Ubiquitous expanded tumor TCRs appeared in blood more at resection than follow-up.

The rearrangement links TRBV5-1 to TRBJ1-1; D uncertain. The specimen comprised PBMCs, sampled at follow-up. The sequence was obtained from a male donor with early-stage non-small cell lung cancer. The CDR3 sequence is CASSLGDYDTEAFF. CDR3 DNA: TGCGCCAGCAGCTTGGGGGATTACGACACTGAAGCTTTCTTT.